This T cell receptor beta chain was profiled in a study of cytomegalovirus exposure and HLA in healthy donors. The study, taken as a whole, reports: Presence/absence analyses took donor sequencing depth as roughly uniform.

The CDR3 spans 19 residues. Between the trimmed V and J ends, which lost 6 bases and 2 bases, there was a span of 29 bases. The germline gives CDR1 SGHVS, CDR2 FQNEAQ. Use of 60 Vbeta and 13 Jbeta primers characterized the PCR. TCRdb keeps only in-frame clones here, not all; method: immunoSEQ multiplex PCR. The data contain 270,000 or so clones, around nine tenths of them singletons. In regard to this clone: As yet, its antigen is unknown.

Input material: PBMCs. The clonotype was recovered from a girl aged 2-15 years in good health and CMV-seronegative. This chain joins TRBV7-8 and TRBJ2-7; D might be TRBD2 (6 bases). The CDR3 here is CASRGIFGGGGLVTYEQYF. The CDR3 coding sequence is TGTGCCAGCAGGGGTATATTTGGGGGTGGAGGGTTGGTCACCTACGAGCAGTACTTC. The full variable domain, completed using reference TRBV7-8 and TRBJ2-7, is GAGVSQSPRYKVAKRGQDVALRCDPISGHVSLFWYQQALGQGPEFLTYFQNEAQLDKSGLPSDRFFAERPEGSVSTLKIQRTQQEDSAVYLCASRGIFGGGGLVTYEQYFGPGTRLTVT.